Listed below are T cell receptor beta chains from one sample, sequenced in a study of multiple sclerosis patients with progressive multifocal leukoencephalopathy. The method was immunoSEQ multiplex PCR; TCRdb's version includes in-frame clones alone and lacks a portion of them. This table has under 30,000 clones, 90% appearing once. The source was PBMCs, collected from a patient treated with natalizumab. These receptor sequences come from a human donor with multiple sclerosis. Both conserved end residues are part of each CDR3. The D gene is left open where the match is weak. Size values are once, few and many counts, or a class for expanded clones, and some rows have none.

DNA: TGCGCCAGCAGCTTGGAAGCAGCGGGCCTTTCCTACGAGCAGTACTTC
CDR3: CASSLEAAGLSYEQYF
length: 16
V: TRBV5-1
J: TRBJ2-7
D: NA
size: NA

DNA: TGCGCCAGCTCCGGCTCAAGGGTCCACGAGCAGTACTTC
CDR3: CASSGSRVHEQYF
length: 13
V: TRBV5-1
J: TRBJ2-7
D: NA
size: NA

DNA: TGCGCCAGCAGCCGTGGACTAGCGGGGGACAGTACCTACGAGCAGTACTTC
CDR3: CASSRGLAGDSTYEQYF
length: 17
V: TRBV5-1
J: TRBJ2-7
D: TRBD2
size: NA

DNA: TGTGCCAGCAGCTTAGGGACAGGGGGTAACTATGGCTACACCTTC
CDR3: CASSLGTGGNYGYTF
length: 15
V: TRBV5-5
J: TRBJ1-2
D: TRBD1
size: NA

DNA: TGTGCCAGCAGCGTGACAGGGGGCAATTCACCCCTCCACTTT
CDR3: CASSVTGGNSPLHF
length: 14
V: TRBV25-1
J: TRBJ1-6
D: TRBD1
size: NA

DNA: TGTGCCAGCGTTAGTCCTCTCGGCCAGTACTTC
CDR3: CASVSPLGQYF
length: 11
V: TRBV2
J: TRBJ2-5
D: NA
size: NA

DNA: TGTGCCAGCAGCCAAGATGAGGGGGGATGGTACGAGCAGTACTTC
CDR3: CASSQDEGGWYEQYF
length: 15
V: TRBV4-2
J: TRBJ2-7
D: NA
size: NA

DNA: TGTGCCAGCAGTTTGGTTCGAGCGGCACTAGCGGGGTCGATGCAGTACTTC
CDR3: CASSLVRAALAGSMQYF
length: 17
V: TRBV28
J: TRBJ2-7
D: TRBD2
size: NA

DNA: TGTGCCAGCAGCGCAGACAGCTATTACACTGAAGCTTTCTTT
CDR3: CASSADSYYTEAFF
length: 14
V: TRBV9
J: TRBJ1-1
D: NA
size: once

DNA: TGTGCCAGCAGGCGACAGGGTATAGATACGCAGTATTTT
CDR3: CASRRQGIDTQYF
length: 13
V: TRBV6-5
J: TRBJ2-3
D: TRBD1
size: NA

DNA: TGTGCCACCAGCAGTCGAGCGGGGTCTGGGGCCAACGTCCTGACTTTC
CDR3: CATSSRAGSGANVLTF
length: 16
V: TRBV15
J: TRBJ2-6
D: TRBD2
size: NA

DNA: TGTGCCAGCAGCCTAAGGGGGTCCACTGAAGCTTTCTTT
CDR3: CASSLRGSTEAFF
length: 13
V: TRBV14
J: TRBJ1-1
D: NA
size: NA

DNA: TGTGCCAGCAGTGCCTTCGAGGGACACAAATCTCAAGAGACCCAGTACTTC
CDR3: CASSAFEGHKSQETQYF
length: 17
V: TRBV2
J: TRBJ2-5
D: NA
size: once

DNA: TGCGCCAGCAGCCCTACAGAAACCGGCTACACCTTC
CDR3: CASSPTETGYTF
length: 12
V: TRBV5-1
J: TRBJ1-2
D: NA
size: NA

DNA: TGTGCCAGCAGGGCCGGGACAGTAAGCAATGAGCAGTTCTTC
CDR3: CASRAGTVSNEQFF
length: 14
V: TRBV6-5
J: TRBJ2-1
D: TRBD1
size: NA

DNA: TGTGCCAGCAGCCACGGCGGGACAGGGGGCGGGGATACGCAGTATTTT
CDR3: CASSHGGTGGGDTQYF
length: 16
V: TRBV5-4
J: TRBJ2-3
D: TRBD1
size: NA

DNA: TGTGCCTGGAGGCTTAGCGGGGGGTTCTACGAGCAGTACTTC
CDR3: CAWRLSGGFYEQYF
length: 14
V: TRBV30
J: TRBJ2-7
D: TRBD2
size: NA

DNA: TGTGCCAGCAGCATGGGACAGGGGGTAGTGAATGAGCAGTTCTTC
CDR3: CASSMGQGVVNEQFF
length: 15
V: TRBV5-4
J: TRBJ2-1
D: TRBD1
size: NA

DNA: TGTGCCTCCCACACGACAGGGATTAATTCACCCCTCCACTTT
CDR3: CASHTTGINSPLHF
length: 14
V: TRBV6-1
J: TRBJ1-6
D: TRBD1
size: NA

DNA: TGTGCCAGCAGTTACAGACCGAACACCGGGGAGCTGTTTTTT
CDR3: CASSYRPNTGELFF
length: 14
V: TRBV6-5
J: TRBJ2-2
D: NA
size: NA

DNA: TGTGCCAGTAGTGTACAAGATAGCAATCAGCCCCAGCATTTT
CDR3: CASSVQDSNQPQHF
length: 14
V: TRBV19
J: TRBJ1-5
D: NA
size: NA

DNA: TGTGCCAGCAGCCCTGCTGGGGGGCCTGTCTATGGCTACACCTTC
CDR3: CASSPAGGPVYGYTF
length: 15
V: TRBV5-4
J: TRBJ1-2
D: NA
size: NA

DNA: TGTGCCAGCAGCTTGGGCCAGGACGAGCAGTACTTC
CDR3: CASSLGQDEQYF
length: 12
V: TRBV11-1
J: TRBJ2-7
D: NA
size: few

DNA: TGTGCCAGCTCACCCGCAGGGGTCTCTGGGGCCAACGTCCTGACTTTC
CDR3: CASSPAGVSGANVLTF
length: 16
V: TRBV18
J: TRBJ2-6
D: NA
size: NA

DNA: TGTGCCATCAGTAAGGGGGCAGAAGAAAAACTGTTTTTT
CDR3: CAISKGAEEKLFF
length: 13
V: TRBV10-3
J: TRBJ1-4
D: TRBD1
size: NA

DNA: TGTGCCAGCAGTGACACAGGTGGGGGTAATGAGCAGTTCTTC
CDR3: CASSDTGGGNEQFF
length: 14
V: TRBV6-4
J: TRBJ2-1
D: NA
size: NA

DNA: TGTGCCAGTAGTCTCCGGACAGGGAAGAGGGGCACTGAAGCTTTCTTT
CDR3: CASSLRTGKRGTEAFF
length: 16
V: TRBV19
J: TRBJ1-1
D: TRBD1
size: NA

DNA: TGTGCCAGCAGGACAGGCAACTCTGGAAACACCATATATTTT
CDR3: CASRTGNSGNTIYF
length: 14
V: TRBV11-2
J: TRBJ1-3
D: NA
size: NA

DNA: TGCGCCAGCAGCCAAGAATTCCGGGACAGGGCCATCTACGAGCAGTACTTC
CDR3: CASSQEFRDRAIYEQYF
length: 17
V: TRBV4-3
J: TRBJ2-7
D: TRBD1
size: once

DNA: TGTGCCAGCAGCCTCACGGGGGCCAGAGATACGCAGTATTTT
CDR3: CASSLTGARDTQYF
length: 14
V: TRBV11-2
J: TRBJ2-3
D: NA
size: NA

DNA: TGTGCCAGCAGTTTACGGGGCGGGGGGAGCTACGAGCAGTACTTC
CDR3: CASSLRGGGSYEQYF
length: 15
V: TRBV28
J: TRBJ2-7
D: TRBD2
size: NA

DNA: TGTGCCAGCAGTGACAACGGACAGGCACAAGAGACCCAGTACTTC
CDR3: CASSDNGQAQETQYF
length: 15
V: TRBV9
J: TRBJ2-5
D: TRBD1
size: NA

DNA: TGTGCCAGCAGCTTGATGGGGGCCTACGAGCAGTACTTC
CDR3: CASSLMGAYEQYF
length: 13
V: TRBV5-4
J: TRBJ2-7
D: NA
size: NA

DNA: TGTGCCAGCAGTCATGGTTTGGGCTATGGCTACACCTTC
CDR3: CASSHGLGYGYTF
length: 13
V: TRBV6-6
J: TRBJ1-2
D: NA
size: NA

DNA: TGTGCCTGGAGTGGGAGGGGGACAGTGAACACCGGGGAGCTGTTTTTT
CDR3: CAWSGRGTVNTGELFF
length: 16
V: TRBV30
J: TRBJ2-2
D: NA
size: NA

DNA: TGTGCCAGCAGCTTGGCAGACAGGGCAAGCGAGCAGTACTTC
CDR3: CASSLADRASEQYF
length: 14
V: TRBV5-6
J: TRBJ2-7
D: TRBD1
size: once

DNA: TGTGCCAGCAGCTCACAACCCGACAATCGGTTTTTT
CDR3: CASSSQPDNRFF
length: 12
V: TRBV11-2
J: TRBJ1-4
D: NA
size: few

DNA: TGTGCCAGCAGCCGAACGCGGGGATCCGGGGAGCTGTTTTTT
CDR3: CASSRTRGSGELFF
length: 14
V: TRBV11-2
J: TRBJ2-2
D: NA
size: NA

DNA: TGTGCCAGCAGACCCCCCCGGGACGCCAGAAACACCATATATTTT
CDR3: CASRPPRDARNTIYF
length: 15
V: TRBV6-6
J: TRBJ1-3
D: NA
size: NA

DNA: TGTGCCAGCAGCTTAGTTTTCGGGAGGCCCCAGCATTTT
CDR3: CASSLVFGRPQHF
length: 13
V: TRBV7-2
J: TRBJ1-5
D: NA
size: NA

DNA: TGTGCCAGCAGTCCCGGGACAGGGGGCTACAATGAGCAGTTCTTC
CDR3: CASSPGTGGYNEQFF
length: 15
V: TRBV27
J: TRBJ2-1
D: TRBD1
size: once

DNA: TGTGCCAGCAGCGTAGCGGGGAGGGACACTGAAGCTTTCTTT
CDR3: CASSVAGRDTEAFF
length: 14
V: TRBV9
J: TRBJ1-1
D: NA
size: NA

DNA: TGTGCCAGCAGCTTTCGCGGGTTAAACACTGAAGCTTTCTTT
CDR3: CASSFRGLNTEAFF
length: 14
V: TRBV5-6
J: TRBJ1-1
D: NA
size: NA

DNA: TGTGCCAGTAGTATTAGCACAGATACGCAGTATTTT
CDR3: CASSISTDTQYF
length: 12
V: TRBV19
J: TRBJ2-3
D: NA
size: NA

DNA: TGTGCCAGCAGTGGGGGTGGGACTGAAGCTTTCTTT
CDR3: CASSGGGTEAFF
length: 12
V: TRBV6-5
J: TRBJ1-1
D: NA
size: NA

DNA: TGTGCCAGCAGTTTTCAGGGAGGCACCCTCCACTTT
CDR3: CASSFQGGTLHF
length: 12
V: TRBV6-1
J: TRBJ1-6
D: NA
size: NA

DNA: TGTGCCAGCAGCGTAACAAGTTACAATGAGCAGTTCTTC
CDR3: CASSVTSYNEQFF
length: 13
V: TRBV9
J: TRBJ2-1
D: NA
size: NA

DNA: TGCGCCAGCAGCCAAGCCGGACAGGGGACCACTGAAGCTTTCTTT
CDR3: CASSQAGQGTTEAFF
length: 15
V: TRBV4-3
J: TRBJ1-1
D: TRBD1
size: NA

DNA: TGTGCCAGCAGCAAGGGACAGTATAATTCACCCCTCCACTTT
CDR3: CASSKGQYNSPLHF
length: 14
V: TRBV11-2
J: TRBJ1-6
D: TRBD1
size: NA

DNA: TGTGCCAGTAGTATCCCGACCGGGACACCTAACTATGGCTACACCTTC
CDR3: CASSIPTGTPNYGYTF
length: 16
V: TRBV19
J: TRBJ1-2
D: NA
size: once

DNA: TGTGCCAGCAGCCCCCGAACCGGGACAAGTTCTAACTATGGCTACACCTTC
CDR3: CASSPRTGTSSNYGYTF
length: 17
V: TRBV7-9
J: TRBJ1-2
D: NA
size: once

DNA: TGCGCCAGCAGCCCCCAGCTAACTCAAGAGACCCAGTACTTC
CDR3: CASSPQLTQETQYF
length: 14
V: TRBV4-1
J: TRBJ2-5
D: NA
size: NA